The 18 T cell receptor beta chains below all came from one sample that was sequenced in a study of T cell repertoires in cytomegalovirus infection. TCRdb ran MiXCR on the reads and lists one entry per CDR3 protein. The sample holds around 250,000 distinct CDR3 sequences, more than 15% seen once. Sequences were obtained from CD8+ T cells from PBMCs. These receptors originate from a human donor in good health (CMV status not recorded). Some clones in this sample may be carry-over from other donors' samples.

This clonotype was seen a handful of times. CDR3 coding DNA: TGCAGTGCTAGCCGGGGGCGCCAGGGCTACGAGCAGTACTTC. Its translation is CSASRGRQGYEQYF. The chain links TRBV20-1 to TRBJ2-7; TRBD1 or TRBD2 may be the D gene (6 bases each). In germline, CDR1 is DFQATT, CDR2 SNEGSKA (reference sequence). Trimming cost V 3 bases and J 3 bases, with 15 bases left between them. There are 14 residues in the CDR3.

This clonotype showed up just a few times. The CDR3 loop reads CASSDEITDTQYF. The CDR3 DNA sequence: TGTGCCAGCAGTGATGAAATCACAGATACGCAGTATTTT. The rearrangement joins TRBV2 to TRBJ2-3; no firm D call. Trimming removed 3 bases from V and 2 bases from J, with 6 bases in between. Germline V lookup: CDR1 SNHLY, CDR2 FYNNEI. This CDR3 is built from 13 residues.

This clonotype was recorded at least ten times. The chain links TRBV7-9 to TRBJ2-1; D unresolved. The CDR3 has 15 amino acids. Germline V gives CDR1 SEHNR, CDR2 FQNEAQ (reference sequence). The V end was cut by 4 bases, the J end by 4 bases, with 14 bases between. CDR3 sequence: CASSSHRVPYNEQFF. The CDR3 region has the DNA TGTGCCAGCAGCTCGCACCGGGTCCCTTACAATGAGCAGTTCTTC.

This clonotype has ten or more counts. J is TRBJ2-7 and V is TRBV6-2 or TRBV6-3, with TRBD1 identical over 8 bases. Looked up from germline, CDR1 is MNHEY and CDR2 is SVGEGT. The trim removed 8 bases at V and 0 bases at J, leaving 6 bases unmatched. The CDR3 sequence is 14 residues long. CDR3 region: CASLTDRDSYEQYF. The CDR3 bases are TGTGCCAGCCTGACGGACAGGGACTCCTACGAGCAGTACTTC.

The CDR3 is CSATTGTPYEQYF. CDR3 sequence (DNA): TGCAGTGCTACTACAGGGACCCCCTACGAGCAGTACTTC. The chain uses TRBV20-1 and TRBJ2-7, with D possibly matching TRBD1 (6 bases). Germline CDR1 DFQATT, CDR2 SNEGSKA (reference sequence). Trimming stripped 4 bases from V and 2 bases from J, with 12 bases between. The CDR3 has 13 amino acids.

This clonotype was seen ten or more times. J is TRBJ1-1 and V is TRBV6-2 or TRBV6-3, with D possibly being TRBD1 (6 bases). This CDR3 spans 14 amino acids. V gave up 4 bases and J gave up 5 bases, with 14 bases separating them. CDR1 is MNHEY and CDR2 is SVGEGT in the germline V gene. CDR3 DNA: TGTGCCAGCAGTTCCCGTACAGGGATGACTGAAGCTTTCTTT. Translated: CASSSRTGMTEAFF.

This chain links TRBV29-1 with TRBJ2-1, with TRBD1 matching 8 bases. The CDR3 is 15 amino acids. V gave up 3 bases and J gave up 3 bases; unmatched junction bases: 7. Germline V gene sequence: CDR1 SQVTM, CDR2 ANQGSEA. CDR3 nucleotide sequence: TGCAGCGTTGATGGTGCAGGGGGCAACTACAATGAGCAGTTCTTC. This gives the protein CSVDGAGGNYNEQFF.

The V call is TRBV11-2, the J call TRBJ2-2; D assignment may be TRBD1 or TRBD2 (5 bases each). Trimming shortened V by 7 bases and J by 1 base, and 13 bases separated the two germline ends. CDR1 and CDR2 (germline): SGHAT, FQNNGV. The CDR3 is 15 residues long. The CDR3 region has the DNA TGTGCCAGCACCTCCGGGACGGAGAACACCGGGGAGCTGTTTTTT. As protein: CASTSGTENTGELFF.

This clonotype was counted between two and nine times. The CDR3 DNA reads as TGTGCCAGCAGCCCCCTTCAGGATCTGAGGAACACTGAAGCTTTCTTT. This codes for CASSPLQDLRNTEAFF. V usage is TRBV9 and J usage is TRBJ1-1; D unclear. V shed 4 bases and J shed 1 base, with 17 bases lying between them. Germline CDR1 is SGDLS and CDR2 is YYNGEE. CDR3 length equals 16 residues.

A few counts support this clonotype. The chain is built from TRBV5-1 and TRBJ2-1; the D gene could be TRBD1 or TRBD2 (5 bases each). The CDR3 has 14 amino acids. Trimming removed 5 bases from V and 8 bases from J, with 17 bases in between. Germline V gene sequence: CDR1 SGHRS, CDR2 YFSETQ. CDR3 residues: CASREGPADDEQFF. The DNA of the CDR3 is TGCGCCAGCAGAGAGGGGCCGGCGGACGATGAGCAGTTCTTC.

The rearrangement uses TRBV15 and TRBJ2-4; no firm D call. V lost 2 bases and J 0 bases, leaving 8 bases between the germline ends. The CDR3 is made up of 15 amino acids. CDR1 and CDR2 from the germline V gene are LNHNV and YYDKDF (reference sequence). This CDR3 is CATSRSDIAKNIQYF. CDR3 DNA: TGTGCCACCAGCAGAAGTGACATAGCCAAAAACATTCAGTACTTC. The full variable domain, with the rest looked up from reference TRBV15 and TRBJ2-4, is DAMVIQNPRYQVTQFGKPVTLSCSQTLNHNVMYWYQQKSSQAPKLLFHYYDKDFNNEADTPDNFQSRRPNTSFCFLDIRSPGLGDTAMYLCATSRSDIAKNIQYFGAGTRLSVL.

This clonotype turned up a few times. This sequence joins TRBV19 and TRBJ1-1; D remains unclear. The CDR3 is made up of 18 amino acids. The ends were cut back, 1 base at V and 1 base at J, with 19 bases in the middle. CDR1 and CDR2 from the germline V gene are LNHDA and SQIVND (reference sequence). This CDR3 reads CASSIGIPPPSANTEAFF. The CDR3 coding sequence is TGTGCCAGTAGTATAGGCATACCCCCCCCGAGTGCGAACACTGAAGCTTTCTTT. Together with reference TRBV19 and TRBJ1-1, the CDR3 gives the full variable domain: DGGITQSPKYLFRKEGQNVTLSCEQNLNHDAMYWYRQDPGQGLRLIYYSQIVNDFQKGDIAEGYSVSREKKESFPLTVTSAQKNPTAFYLCASSIGIPPPSANTEAFFGQGTRLTVV.

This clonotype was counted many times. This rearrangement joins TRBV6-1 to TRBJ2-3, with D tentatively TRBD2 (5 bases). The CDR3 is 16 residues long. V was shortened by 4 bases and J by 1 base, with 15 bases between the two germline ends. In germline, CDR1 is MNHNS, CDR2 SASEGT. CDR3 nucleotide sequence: TGTGCCAGCAGTGTACCAGGCGGGTGGGGCACAGATACGCAGTATTTT. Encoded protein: CASSVPGGWGTDTQYF.

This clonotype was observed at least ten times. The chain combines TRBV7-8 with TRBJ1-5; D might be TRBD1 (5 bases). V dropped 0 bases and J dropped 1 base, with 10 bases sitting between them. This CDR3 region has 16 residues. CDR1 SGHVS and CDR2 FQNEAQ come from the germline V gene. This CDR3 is CASSLAQGGSNQPQHF. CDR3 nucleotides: TGTGCCAGCAGCTTAGCGCAGGGTGGGAGCAATCAGCCCCAGCATTTT.

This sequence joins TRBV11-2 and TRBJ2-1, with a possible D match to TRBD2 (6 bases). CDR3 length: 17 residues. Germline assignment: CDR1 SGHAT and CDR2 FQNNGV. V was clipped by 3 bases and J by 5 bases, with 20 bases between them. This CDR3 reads CASSFDYSWRGNNEQFF. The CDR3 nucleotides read TGTGCCAGCAGCTTTGACTATTCATGGCGCGGGAACAATGAGCAGTTCTTC.

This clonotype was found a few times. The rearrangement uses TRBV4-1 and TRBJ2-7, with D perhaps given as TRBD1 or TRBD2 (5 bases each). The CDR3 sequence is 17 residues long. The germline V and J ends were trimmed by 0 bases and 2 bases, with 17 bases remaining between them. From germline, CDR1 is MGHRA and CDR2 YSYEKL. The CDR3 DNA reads TGCGCCAGCAGCCAAGAGGAGGAGACAGAATACCCCTACGAGCAGTACTTC. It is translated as CASSQEEETEYPYEQYF.

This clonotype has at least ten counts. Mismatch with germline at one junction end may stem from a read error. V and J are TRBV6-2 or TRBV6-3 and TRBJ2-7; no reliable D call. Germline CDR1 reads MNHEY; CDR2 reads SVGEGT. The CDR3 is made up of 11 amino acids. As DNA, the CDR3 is TGCGCCAGCGTCTTTGGATACGAGCAGTACTTC. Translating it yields CASVFGYEQYF.

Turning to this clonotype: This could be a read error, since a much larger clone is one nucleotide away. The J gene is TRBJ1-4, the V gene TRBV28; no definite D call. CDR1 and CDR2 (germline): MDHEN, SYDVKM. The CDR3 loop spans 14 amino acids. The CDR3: CANSIGVRNEKLFF. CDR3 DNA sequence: TGTGCCAACAGTATCGGGGTTCGAAATGAAAAACTGTTTTTT.